Below, 10 T cell receptor beta chains from the same sample are listed, as sequenced in a study of T cell changes during pregnancy in multiple sclerosis. Produced via immunoSEQ multiplex PCR; TCRdb's table is partial and in-frame only. The sample contains about 40,000 clones, approximately 92% of which appear only once. Specimen: peripheral blood, collected before pregnancy. These receptors were collected from a female donor with multiple sclerosis, enrolled in a pregnancy study.

The chain links TRBV29-1 to TRBJ2-5; the match to TRBD1 covers 7 bases. This CDR3 has 12 residues. Germline V gene data show CDR1 as SQVTM and CDR2 as ANQGSEA. V shed 6 bases, J shed 4 bases, and the junction held 5 bases outside the gene matches. DNA of the CDR3: TGCAGCGTCACAGGGGTAGGAGAGACCCAGTACTTC. Amino acids: CSVTGVGETQYF. The variable domain in full, completed from reference TRBV29-1 and TRBJ2-5, reads SAVISQKPSRDICQRGTSLTIQCQVDSQVTMMFWYRQQPGQSLTLIATANQGSEATYESGFVIDKFPISRPNLTFSTLTVSNMSPEDSSIYLCSVTGVGETQYFGPGTRLLVL.

This chain connects TRBV10-3 to TRBJ1-4; 9 bases are a match to TRBD1. Germline trimming cut 10 bases from V and 1 base from J; bases unmatched to any gene: 7. Germline values: CDR1 ENHRY, CDR2 SYGVKD. The CDR3 runs to 15 residues. For the CDR3, the DNA is TGTGCCAGCGTCCCGGGACAGGGAACTAATGAAAAACTGTTTTTT. Its translation: CASVPGQGTNEKLFF.

V gene TRBV7-2 combines with J gene TRBJ1-2, with D maybe TRBD1 (6 bases). V dropped 5 bases and J dropped 4 bases, with 14 bases sitting between them. The CDR3 length is 14 residues. Germline assignment: CDR1 SGHTA and CDR2 FQGNSA. CDR3 in amino acids: CASSLPQQGYGYTF. The CDR3 DNA follows: TGTGCCAGCAGCCTCCCACAACAGGGCTATGGCTACACCTTC.

V gene TRBV29-1 combines with J gene TRBJ2-2, with TRBD2 matching over 9 bases. The germline gives CDR1 SQVTM, CDR2 ANQGSEA. This CDR3 is built from 13 residues. The ends lost 7 bases at V and 6 bases at J; junction bases unmatched: 6. CDR3 residues: CSAGQRGAGELFF. CDR3 coding DNA: TGCAGCGCGGGACAGCGGGGGGCCGGGGAGCTGTTTTTT.

The chain is built from TRBV5-5 and TRBJ1-1, with D possibly being TRBD1 (5 bases). Trimming left V 0 bases short and J 6 bases short, with 15 bases between. CDR3 length: 15 amino acids. Per the germline V gene, CDR1 is SGHKS and CDR2 is YYEKEE (reference sequence). The DNA of the CDR3 is TGTGCCAGCAGCTTGGAGCAGGGTTTTATTGCTGAAGCTTTCTTT. This translates into CASSLEQGFIAEAFF.

The chain links TRBV7-3 to TRBJ2-1; 7 nucleotides align to TRBD2. CDR1 is SGHTA, CDR2 FQGTGA, per germline. There are 16 residues in the CDR3. The ends lost 5 bases at V and 2 bases at J; junction bases unmatched: 9. The CDR3 nucleotides read TGTGCCAGCAGCCCTCTGGGAGGGACGGCCTACAATGAGCAGTTCTTC. Its translation is CASSPLGGTAYNEQFF. The variable domain in full, with the rest retrieved from reference TRBV7-3 and TRBJ2-1, is GAGVSQTPSNKVTEKGKYVELRCDPISGHTALYWYRQSLGQGPEFLIYFQGTGAADDSGLPNDRFFAVRPEGSVSTLKIQRTERGDSAVYLCASSPLGGTAYNEQFFGPGTRLTVL.

The CDR3 sequence is CASSIGAATNEKLFF. The CDR3 coding sequence is TGTGCCAGTAGTATAGGGGCCGCAACTAATGAAAAACTGTTTTTT. The chain employs TRBV19 and TRBJ1-4; D unresolved. This CDR3 contains 15 residues. Germline loops: CDR1 LNHDA, CDR2 SQIVND (reference sequence). With 1 base removed from V and 0 bases from J, the gap between germline ends came to 6 bases.

V usage is TRBV12-5 and J usage is TRBJ2-7, with 11 bases lining up with TRBD2. This CDR3 is built from 17 residues. V lost 2 bases, J lost 1 base, and 7 bases stayed unmatched. CDR1 is LGHNT, CDR2 FRNRAP, per germline. The CDR3, as DNA: TGTGCTAGTGGTTTGCTCCGCCCTAGCGGGAGGTCCTACGAGCAGTACTTC. Protein product: CASGLLRPSGRSYEQYF.

This chain uses TRBV4-3 with TRBJ2-7; TRBD2 agrees at 11 bases. Germline CDR1 and CDR2: LGHNA and YSLEER. CDR3 length: 15 amino acids. V lost 0 bases and J lost 6; bases outside the gene matches: 4. CDR3 region: CASSQERGLAGEQYF. Here the CDR3 DNA reads TGCGCCAGCAGCCAAGAAAGAGGACTAGCGGGCGAGCAGTACTTC.

The chain links TRBV5-4 to TRBJ1-1; TRBD1 matches at 9 bases. Germline values: CDR1 SGHNT, CDR2 YYREEE (reference sequence). V trimming: 4 bases; J trimming: 5 bases; junction bases outside the gene matches: 6. There are 14 residues in the CDR3. The CDR3 DNA is TGTGCCAGCAGCGTACAGGGGGCTTGGACTGAAGCTTTCTTT. Protein: CASSVQGAWTEAFF.